The 30 T cell receptor beta chains below all came from one sample that was sequenced in a study of Ad26.COV2.S vaccination and SARS-CoV-2 variants. Treatment described: 15 to 20 received Ad26.COV2.S at low or high dose, single or two shots; five or six received placebo; per-sample allocation not given. Sampling was performed 63 days after the first vaccine or placebo injection. The repertoire was sequenced with immunoSEQ multiplex PCR; TCRdb's copy has only in-frame clones and lacks some. This sample yields over 450,000 clones, of which roughly nine tenths are seen a single time; 1.5% to 2% belongs to the top ten. The sample here was peripheral blood, taken in a trial of Ad26.COV2.S vaccine versus placebo. The receptor source for this set is a person between 18 and 65 years old who received the Ad26.COV2.S COVID-19 vaccine or a placebo.

This sequence joins TRBV6-5 and TRBJ2-1; D unresolved. Per the germline V gene, CDR1 is MNHEY and CDR2 is SVGAGI. Trimming shortened V by 4 bases and J by 0 bases, and 10 bases separated the two germline ends. The CDR3 contains 15 residues. The CDR3 spells CASSLVRSSYNEQFF. The CDR3 DNA follows: TGTGCCAGCAGTTTGGTACGGAGCTCCTACAATGAGCAGTTCTTC.

The V and J genes are TRBV7-2 and TRBJ2-1, with 8 bases lining up with TRBD2. This CDR3 is built from 16 residues. Germline CDR1 reads SGHTA; CDR2 reads FQGNSA. With 1 base clipped from V and 7 bases from J, the junction kept 9 bases outside the gene matches. Here the CDR3 reads CASSLGGLDPRNEQFF. Written as DNA, the CDR3 is TGTGCCAGCAGCTTAGGGGGACTAGATCCGCGGAATGAGCAGTTCTTC.

The chain is built from TRBV18 and TRBJ2-7; TRBD2 agrees at 7 bases. Germline-derived CDR1 and CDR2 are KGHSH and LQKENI. The CDR3 loop spans 14 amino acids. Trimming at V came to 2 bases and at J to 6 bases, leaving 7 bases not matched to a gene. CDR3 loop: CASSPFAREGEQYF. CDR3 bases: TGTGCCAGCTCACCATTCGCCAGGGAGGGCGAGCAGTACTTC.

The chain carries TRBV28 and TRBJ2-3; no clear D gene. Germline loops: CDR1 MDHEN, CDR2 SYDVKM. Deletions cut 6 bases from V and 3 bases from J, with 10 bases between. CDR3 length: 13 residues. The CDR3 protein is CASSLDQTDTQYF. The CDR3 DNA is TGTGCCAGCAGCCTGGACCAGACAGATACGCAGTATTTT.

The rearrangement links TRBV29-1 to TRBJ2-1; D not resolved. Germline values: CDR1 SQVTM, CDR2 ANQGSEA. The CDR3 contains 14 residues. Trimming stripped 4 bases from V and 6 bases from J, with 16 bases between. CDR3 residues: CSVGIQVGGNEQFF. CDR3 in DNA: TGCAGCGTTGGTATTCAGGTAGGCGGCAATGAGCAGTTCTTC.

This rearrangement joins TRBV2 to TRBJ2-5, with unresolved D. Trimming pared 4 bases from V and 4 bases from J, leaving 13 bases between. The CDR3 is 14 residues long. Germline lookup yields CDR1 SNHLY and CDR2 FYNNEI. The CDR3 region is CASSGGGNGETQYF. DNA of the CDR3: TGTGCCAGCAGTGGGGGTGGGAATGGAGAGACCCAGTACTTC.

The V and J genes are TRBV5-4 and TRBJ2-2, with D possibly being TRBD1 or TRBD2 (5 bases each). Germline assignment: CDR1 SGHNT and CDR2 YYREEE (reference sequence). V lost 6 bases and J lost 2, with 17 bases in between. The CDR3 runs 16 residues. The CDR3 coding sequence is TGTGCCAGCACCTACTCGGTGGGGACCAACACCGGGGAGCTGTTTTTT. Protein sequence: CASTYSVGTNTGELFF.

J is TRBJ1-5 and V is TRBV5-1; D perhaps matches TRBD1 (6 bases). The CDR3 totals 14 residues. With 0 bases removed from V and 6 bases from J, the gap between germline ends came to 10 bases. CDR1 is SGHRS, CDR2 YFSETQ, per germline. The CDR3: CASSLGGGGQPQHF. The CDR3 bases are TGCGCCAGCAGCTTGGGAGGAGGGGGTCAGCCCCAGCATTTT.

The chain uses TRBV6-6 and TRBJ1-4; D is undetermined. Deletions cut 2 bases from V and 0 bases from J, with 10 bases between. CDR1 is MNHNY, CDR2 SVGAGI, per germline (reference sequence). This CDR3 contains 16 residues. CDR3 bases: TGTGCCAGCAGTTACAAGGTTCAGGCAACTAATGAAAAACTGTTTTTT. Translated, it gives CASSYKVQATNEKLFF.

CDR3 loop: CASIAQGATNEKLFF. The DNA for the CDR3 is TGTGCCAGCATCGCACAGGGGGCAACTAATGAAAAACTGTTTTTT. This chain joins TRBV6-6 and TRBJ1-4; 8 positions agree with TRBD1. V gave up 7 bases and J gave up 0 bases; unmatched junction bases: 4. CDR1 MNHNY and CDR2 SVGAGI come from the germline V gene (reference sequence). The CDR3 is 15 amino acids.

This clone was observed a few times. V gene TRBV4-3 combines with J gene TRBJ2-2; D is tentatively TRBD1 or TRBD2 (6 bases each). CDR1 LGHNA and CDR2 YSLEER come from the germline V gene. Deletions cut 0 bases from V and 0 bases from J, with 14 bases between. This CDR3 contains 18 residues. The CDR3 DNA is TGCGCCAGCAGCCAAGATTGGGGGGCCCCGGCGAACACCGGGGAGCTGTTTTTT. This codes for CASSQDWGAPANTGELFF.

CDR3 coding DNA: TGTGCCACCAGCAGAGTAGGGACTAGCGTTACCTACAATGAGCAGTTCTTC. Amino acids: CATSRVGTSVTYNEQFF. V is TRBV15 and J is TRBJ2-1, with 10 bases fitting TRBD2. Germline CDR1 is LNHNV and CDR2 is YYDKDF (reference sequence). Losses at the gene ends were 1 base for V and 2 bases for J; bases not matched to a gene: 5. The CDR3 is made up of 17 amino acids.

The chain recombines TRBV6-6 with TRBJ1-4; D uncertain. This CDR3 has 16 residues. The V end was cut by 4 bases, the J end by 1 base, with 13 bases between. CDR1 is MNHNY and CDR2 is SVGAGI in the germline V gene (reference sequence). DNA of the CDR3: TGTGCCAGCAGTTTAGGGCCAGGTAGAACTAATGAAAAACTGTTTTTT. Translation: CASSLGPGRTNEKLFF.

This clone was recorded only once. This chain uses TRBV4-2 with TRBJ1-1; D gene unclear. The CDR3 loop spans 14 amino acids. Germline V gene lookup returns CDR1 LGHNA and CDR2 YNFKEQ. Trimming pared 4 bases from V and 1 base from J, leaving 10 bases between. Written as DNA, the CDR3 is TGTGCCAGCAGCCTGAGGGAGGAGAACACTGAAGCTTTCTTT. It encodes CASSLREENTEAFF.

The chain uses TRBV5-1 and TRBJ2-3; TRBD1 might be the D (6 bases). V was trimmed by 0 bases and J by 5 bases, leaving 16 bases between them. The V gene's germline CDR1 is SGHRS and CDR2 YFSETQ. This CDR3 is built from 16 residues. CDR3 region: CASSLGPFGGLDTQYF. The CDR3 DNA reads TGCGCCAGCAGCTTGGGACCCTTTGGGGGCCTAGATACGCAGTATTTT.

The chain uses TRBV18 and TRBJ2-5, with 10 bases lining up with TRBD1. J gave up 9 bases and V 5 bases, and 3 bases lay outside the gene matches. The CDR3 totals 12 residues. Germline V gene lookup returns CDR1 KGHSH and CDR2 LQKENI. The CDR3 DNA follows: TGTGCCAGCTCATCGGGACAGGGGTCCCAGTACTTC. This sequence encodes CASSSGQGSQYF.

The chain combines TRBV9 with TRBJ2-1; 8 positions agree with TRBD2. CDR3 size: 16 residues. The ends lost 0 bases at V and 7 bases at J; junction bases unmatched: 9. Per germline, CDR1 SGDLS and CDR2 YYNGEE. CDR3 DNA sequence: TGTGCCAGCAGCGTAGTGGAGCGGGGGCCAAATAATGAGCAGTTCTTC. Translating gives CASSVVERGPNNEQFF.

The V call is TRBV18, the J call TRBJ2-5; 7 bases map to TRBD1. The CDR3 is made up of 15 amino acids. Trimming took 3 bases from V and 3 from J; bases not matched to a gene: 7. Germline V lookup: CDR1 KGHSH, CDR2 LQKENI. The CDR3 DNA reads as TGTGCCAGCTCACCCATGACAGGGACCGAAGAGACCCAGTACTTC. This codes for CASSPMTGTEETQYF. The whole variable domain, remainder taken from reference TRBV18 and TRBJ2-5, is NAGVMQNPRHLVRRRGQEARLRCSPMKGHSHVYWYRQLPEEGLKFMVYLQKENIIDESGMPKERFSAEFPKEGPSILRIQQVVRGDSAAYFCASSPMTGTEETQYFGPGTRLLVL.

The chain is built from TRBV30 and TRBJ2-1; 12 nucleotides match TRBD2. CDR3 length: 14 amino acids. The germline V gene has CDR1 GTSNPN and CDR2 SVGIG (reference sequence). CDR3 sequence reads: CGGLAGIFNNEQFF. CDR3 sequence (DNA): TGTGGGGGACTAGCGGGCATCTTCAACAATGAGCAGTTCTTC.

This clone has only one observation. In DNA, the CDR3 is TGTGCCAGCAGTTTATACGGGAACACTGAAGCTTTCTTT. Amino acid sequence: CASSLYGNTEAFF. This chain connects TRBV12-3 or TRBV12-4 to TRBJ1-1; D gene unclear. Trimming pared 2 bases from V and 1 base from J, leaving 5 bases between. The CDR3 loop spans 13 amino acids.

The J gene is TRBJ1-2, the V gene TRBV6-6; perhaps TRBD1 as D (5 bases). CDR1 is MNHNY, CDR2 SVGAGI, per germline (reference sequence). V lost 1 base to trimming and J lost 1 base, with 10 bases between them. This CDR3 is 15 amino acids long. CDR3 loop: CASSYLGTGNYGYTF. CDR3 DNA: TGTGCCAGCAGTTACTTGGGGACGGGTAACTATGGCTACACCTTC.

The chain uses TRBV28 and TRBJ2-2, with D perhaps TRBD1 (5 bases). Germline V lookup: CDR1 MDHEN, CDR2 SYDVKM. The CDR3 spans 13 residues. V was trimmed by 6 bases and J by 5 bases, leaving 10 bases between them. In nucleotides, the CDR3 is TGTGCCAGCAGGAAAGGGGTGACCGGGGAGCTGTTTTTT. Translation gives CASRKGVTGELFF.

V usage is TRBV2 and J usage is TRBJ1-5; D is undetermined. Germline values: CDR1 SNHLY, CDR2 FYNNEI. The V end lost 8 bases, the J end lost 5 bases, and 4 bases lay between the germline ends. The CDR3 runs 10 residues. The CDR3 DNA is TGTGCCAGCGGGTATCAGCCCCAGCATTTT. Its protein is CASGYQPQHF.

The rearrangement joins TRBV7-9 to TRBJ1-6; TRBD1 matches 9 bases. The CDR3 extends over 17 amino acids. Germline loops: CDR1 SEHNR, CDR2 FQNEAQ (reference sequence). The trim removed 2 bases at V and 9 bases at J, leaving 11 bases unmatched. The CDR3 here is CASSLMGTGKGGSPLHF. The DNA for the CDR3 is TGTGCCAGCAGCTTAATGGGGACAGGGAAAGGGGGTTCACCCCTCCACTTT.

The CDR3 spells CASSPVVWQIHAYEQYF. The CDR3 nucleotides read TGTGCCAGCTCACCAGTAGTTTGGCAGATCCATGCCTACGAGCAGTACTTC. The rearrangement joins TRBV18 to TRBJ2-7, with D hard to call. Per the germline V gene, CDR1 is KGHSH and CDR2 is LQKENI. CDR3 size: 17 residues. Between the trimmed V and J ends, which lost 2 bases and 2 bases, there was a span of 19 bases.

The V and J genes are TRBV30 and TRBJ1-5; D possibly corresponds to TRBD1 (6 bases). CDR3 length equals 16 residues. Trimming shortened V by 1 base and J by 1 base, and 14 bases separated the two germline ends. Germline values: CDR1 GTSNPN, CDR2 SVGIG (reference sequence). In nucleotides, the CDR3 is TGTGCCTGGAGTGAACAAGGCAGGGGCAGCAATCAGCCCCAGCATTTT. Its translation: CAWSEQGRGSNQPQHF.

This clone was picked up one time. The V call is TRBV16, the J call TRBJ1-5; D ambiguous. Germline values: CDR1 KGHSY, CDR2 FQNENV. Trimming stripped 1 base from V and 0 bases from J, with 7 bases between. The CDR3 is 15 amino acids. CDR3 nucleotides: TGTGCCAGCAGCCAATTCGCGGTTAGCAATCAGCCCCAGCATTTT. This gives the protein CASSQFAVSNQPQHF. Filled out from reference TRBV16 and TRBJ1-5, the complete variable domain reads GEEVAQTPKHLVRGEGQKAKLYCAPIKGHSYVFWYQQVLKNEFKFLISFQNENVFDETGMPKERFSAKCLPNSPCSLEIQATKLEDSAVYFCASSQFAVSNQPQHFGDGTRLSIL.

The V gene is TRBV7-3, the J gene TRBJ2-2; the match to TRBD2 covers 14 bases. Trimming at V came to 5 bases and at J to 5 bases, leaving 7 bases not matched to a gene. CDR1 and CDR2 from the germline V gene are SGHTA and FQGTGA. The CDR3 sequence is 17 residues long. The CDR3 is CASSPRLAGGLTGELFF. CDR3 sequence (DNA): TGTGCCAGCAGCCCCCGACTAGCGGGAGGGTTAACCGGGGAGCTGTTTTTT.

CDR3 DNA: TGTGCCAGCAGGAAGACAGGGAGCGGACAGCCCCAGCATTTT. It specifies CASRKTGSGQPQHF. The chain has TRBV7-2 and TRBJ1-5; 7 bases match TRBD1. The CDR3 runs to 14 residues. The germline CDR1 and CDR2 sequences are SGHTA and FQGNSA. The junction had 9 bases not matched to a gene; V was cut back by 6 bases and J by 7 bases.

The CDR3 sequence: CASSRQETKGNIQYF. CDR3 DNA sequence: TGTGCCAGCAGCCGGCAGGAGACCAAGGGAAACATTCAGTACTTC. This sequence joins TRBV14 and TRBJ2-4; D uncertain. Trimming took 4 bases from V and 6 from J, leaving 16 bases between them. Germline lookup yields CDR1 SGHDN and CDR2 FVKESK. The CDR3 consists of 15 residues. The whole variable domain, filled in from reference TRBV14 and TRBJ2-4, reads EAGVTQFPSHSVIEKGQTVTLRCDPISGHDNLYWYRRVMGKEIKFLLHFVKESKQDESGMPNNRFLAERTGGTYSTLKVQPAELEDSGVYFCASSRQETKGNIQYFGAGTRLSVL.